This T cell receptor beta chain was retrieved from a study of shared clonotypes between healthy human individuals. General observations from the study: In a few donors, around 4.8% of naive CD4 clonotypes appeared in common. The authors sampled blood alone, and tissue repertoires likely differ.

CD45RO negativity and positive selection for CCR7 defined naive CD8 cells, a population that excluded terminally differentiated effector memory CD45RA+ cells. Every donor, a Caucasian adult, lived in Nashville, Tennessee. A remark on this clone: The target antigen is unknown.

Trimming removed 6 bases from V and 4 bases from J, with 18 bases in between. Germline values: CDR1 WSHSY, CDR2 SAAADI. This CDR3 has 15 residues. Authors' methods: There were no quality scores in the junction-only immunoSEQ sequences, so filtering differed. TCRdb keeps only in-frame clones here, not all; method: immunoSEQ multiplex PCR. The V and J calls and clone size were taken over from that table, and D and trimming were inferred from the DNA. The table includes 1.5 million to 2.5 million clones, about 95% detected once. Sequenced: naive CD8+ T cells sorted from blood. The clonotype originates from a man younger than 35 in good health. The chain uses TRBV10-2 and TRBJ1-2; no definite D call. In nucleotides, the CDR3 is TGCGCCAGCAGAGAGGGTGGCCCTACGATCTATGGCTACACCTTC. As protein: CASREGGPTIYGYTF.